This entry lists 5 T cell receptor beta chains sequenced from one sample in a study of sequential checkpoint blockade in melanoma. The protocol was immunoSEQ multiplex PCR, while the TCRdb copy is restricted to in-frame clones and leaves out a portion. Counted here are some 3,500 clones, 15% to 20% occurring once; the ten biggest clones make up roughly a quarter. Specified treatment: randomized to nivolumab then ipilimumab (arm A) or the reverse (arm B). The material sequenced was tumor tissue (inferred from file names), taken from a patient given nivolumab and ipilimumab in sequence. These receptors were obtained from a human donor with melanoma.

This clone was seen more than once but under ten times. The chain joins TRBV18 to TRBJ2-7; 10 nucleotides line up with TRBD1. Trimming at V came to 3 bases and at J to 5 bases, leaving 4 bases not matched to a gene. Germline lookup yields CDR1 KGHSH and CDR2 LQKENI. The CDR3 contains 14 residues. For the CDR3, the DNA is TGTGCCAGCTCACCGGACAGGGGGGACCACGAGCAGTACTTC. It codes for CASSPDRGDHEQYF.

This clone was seen a handful of times. The chain is built from TRBV28 and TRBJ2-1, with D perhaps TRBD1 or TRBD2 (5 bases each). V lost 3 bases and J 7 bases, leaving 25 bases between the germline ends. In germline, CDR1 is MDHEN, CDR2 SYDVKM. The CDR3 extends over 18 amino acids. The CDR3 protein is CASSFDSLLIGRENEQFF. CDR3 DNA: TGTGCCAGCAGTTTCGACAGTCTATTGATCGGTCGGGAAAATGAGCAGTTCTTC.

This clone qualifies as large. The rearrangement uses TRBV11-3 and TRBJ1-1; tentatively, D is TRBD1 (5 bases). The CDR3 is made up of 15 amino acids. Trimming removed 5 bases at V and 1 base at J, with 14 bases between. Germline lookup yields CDR1 SGHNT and CDR2 YENEEA. For the CDR3, the DNA is TGTGCCAGCAGCCCTAGGGGATTCGAGAACACTGAAGCTTTCTTT. It translates to CASSPRGFENTEAFF.

The J gene is TRBJ1-1, the V gene TRBV6-8; D gene ambiguous. The CDR3 is 13 residues long. CDR1 and CDR2 (germline): MNHGY, SAAAGT. The ends were cut back, 4 bases at V and 0 bases at J, with 6 bases in the middle. DNA for the CDR3: TGTGCCAGCAGTTGGTGGGTGAACACTGAAGCTTTCTTT. Translating gives CASSWWVNTEAFF.

This clone was seen a handful of times. V usage is TRBV6-8 and J usage is TRBJ2-5, with 8 bases matching TRBD1. V dropped 6 bases and J dropped 4; count of bases not matched to a gene: 10. CDR3 length equals 15 residues. Germline CDR1 and CDR2: MNHGY and SAAAGT. CDR3 in amino acids: CASSLGQGRRETQYF. In nucleotides, the CDR3 is TGTGCCAGCAGCCTCGGACAGGGCAGGAGAGAGACCCAGTACTTC.